The clone carrying this T cell receptor (beta chain) appeared many times. Its antigen is unidentified. The sample is drawn from a study of shared clonotypes between healthy human individuals. About the study: Each donor's CD8 memory used one plate, CD8 naive two, each CD4 subset three.

Overall study results and limits: Rarefaction revealed incomplete sorted-subset sequencing despite large depth.

At deep level, the assay was performed. Genomic DNA (from each subset) was split evenly across several immunoSEQ plates. The method was immunoSEQ multiplex PCR; TCRdb's version includes in-frame clones alone and lacks a portion of them. The data show 110,000 or so clones, 55% to 80% seen once. Trimming left V 5 bases short and J 6 bases short, with 10 bases between. Germline V CDR1 and CDR2: MGHDK, SYGVNS. The CDR3 spans 12 residues. This clonotype was obtained from a woman in her twenties or thirties in good health. The J gene is TRBJ1-2, the V gene TRBV25-1; tentative D call: TRBD1 (6 bases). The sample was memory CD8+ T cells sorted from blood. The subset is: CD45RO+ cells pooled with CCR7-negative TemRA cells. CDR3 DNA: TGTGCCAGCAGTAACAGGGAAGATGGCTACACCTTC. It translates to CASSNREDGYTF.